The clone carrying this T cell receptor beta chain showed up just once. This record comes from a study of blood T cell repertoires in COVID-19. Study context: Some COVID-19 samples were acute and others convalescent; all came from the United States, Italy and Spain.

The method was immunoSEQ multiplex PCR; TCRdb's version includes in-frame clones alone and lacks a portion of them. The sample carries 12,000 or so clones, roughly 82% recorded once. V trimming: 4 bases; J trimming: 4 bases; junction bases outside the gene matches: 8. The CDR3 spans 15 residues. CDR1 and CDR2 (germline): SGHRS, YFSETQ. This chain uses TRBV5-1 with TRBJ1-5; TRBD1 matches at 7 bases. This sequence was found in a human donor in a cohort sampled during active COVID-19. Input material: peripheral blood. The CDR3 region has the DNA TGCGCCAGCAGCACGACAGGGAGTGGTAATCAGCCCCAGCATTTT. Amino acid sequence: CASSTTGSGNQPQHF. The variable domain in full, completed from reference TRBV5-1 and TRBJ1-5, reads KAGVTQTPRYLIKTRGQQVTLSCSPISGHRSVSWYQQTPGQGLQFLFEYFSETQRNKGNFPGRFSGRQFSNSRSEMNVSTLELGDSALYLCASSTTGSGNQPQHFGDGTRLSIL.